What follows are 25 T cell receptor beta chains derived from one specimen sequenced in a study of blood T cell repertoires in COVID-19. Profiling relied on immunoSEQ multiplex PCR, and the TCRdb table lists in-frame clones only, not all of them. The sample consists of tens of thousands of clones, 75% to 95% of them appearing once. The sequenced sample consisted of peripheral blood. The receptors were gathered from a man in his 60s with acute or convalescent COVID-19.

The CDR3 coding sequence is TGTGCCAGCCAAGGACAGTTTAACACTGAAGCTTTCTTT. It specifies CASQGQFNTEAFF. The chain carries TRBV11-3 and TRBJ1-1; the D gene is possibly TRBD1 (6 bases). Per germline, CDR1 SGHNT and CDR2 YENEEA. This CDR3 is 13 amino acids long. Trimming removed 8 bases at V and 2 bases at J, with 12 bases between.

CDR3 sequence: CASSLAGGPKHTGELFF. CDR3 sequence (DNA): TGTGCCAGCAGTTTAGCGGGAGGGCCAAAACACACCGGGGAGCTGTTTTTT. The chain has TRBV6-2 or TRBV6-3 and TRBJ2-2, with 11 bases identical to TRBD2. V shed 4 bases, J shed 3 bases, and the junction held 7 bases outside the gene matches. CDR1 MNHEY and CDR2 SVGEGT come from the germline V gene. CDR3 length: 17 amino acids.

This chain links TRBV27 with TRBJ2-2; no firm D call. Germline loops: CDR1 MNHEY, CDR2 SMNVEV (reference sequence). The length of the CDR3 is 15 residues. Trimming took 0 bases from V and 6 from J, leaving 11 bases between them. CDR3 in DNA: TGTGCCAGCAGTTTATCGTTGGCGGCCGCCGGGGAGCTGTTTTTT. Its translation is CASSLSLAAAGELFF.

This chain joins TRBV4-1 and TRBJ2-1; 8 positions match TRBD2. This CDR3 contains 16 residues. The germline V gene has CDR1 MGHRA and CDR2 YSYEKL. After removal of 5 bases from V and 5 bases from J, the junction contained 11 bases not matched to a gene. For the CDR3, the DNA is TGCGCCAGCAGCGAGCTCCCCGGGAGGGCGGACAATGAGCAGTTCTTC. This encodes CASSELPGRADNEQFF.

The V call is TRBV19, the J call TRBJ1-3; D is perhaps TRBD1 (6 bases). Germline V gene sequence: CDR1 LNHDA, CDR2 SQIVND (reference sequence). The germline V and J ends were trimmed by 5 bases and 4 bases, with 18 bases remaining between them. The CDR3 extends over 16 amino acids. The CDR3 spells CASSAQGVGSGNTIYF. CDR3 sequence (DNA): TGTGCCAGTAGTGCACAGGGAGTTGGATCCGGAAACACCATATATTTT. Drawing the rest from reference TRBV19 and TRBJ1-3, the complete variable domain is DGGITQSPKYLFRKEGQNVTLSCEQNLNHDAMYWYRQDPGQGLRLIYYSQIVNDFQKGDIAEGYSVSREKKESFPLTVTSAQKNPTAFYLCASSAQGVGSGNTIYFGEGSWLTVV.

The CDR3 DNA reads TGTGCCAGTAGTATAGTTGGAGGAATTGATAGCAATCAGCCCCAGCATTTT. Amino acid sequence: CASSIVGGIDSNQPQHF. The chain is built from TRBV19 and TRBJ1-5; D gene uncertain. Trimming removed 1 base at V and 0 bases at J, with 13 bases between. Looked up from germline, CDR1 is LNHDA and CDR2 is SQIVND (reference sequence). The CDR3 spans 17 residues. The full variable domain, completed using reference TRBV19 and TRBJ1-5, is DGGITQSPKYLFRKEGQNVTLSCEQNLNHDAMYWYRQDPGQGLRLIYYSQIVNDFQKGDIAEGYSVSREKKESFPLTVTSAQKNPTAFYLCASSIVGGIDSNQPQHFGDGTRLSIL.

The rearrangement uses TRBV18 and TRBJ2-3, with 11 nucleotides matching TRBD2. Losses at the gene ends were 4 bases for V and 3 bases for J; bases not matched to a gene: 6. This CDR3 spans 16 amino acids. Germline V gives CDR1 KGHSH, CDR2 LQKENI. For the CDR3, the DNA is TGTGCCAGCTCACACCGCGGGACTAGCGGTACAGATACGCAGTATTTT. Its protein product is CASSHRGTSGTDTQYF.

This chain connects TRBV28 to TRBJ2-3, with 13 bases identical to TRBD2. The CDR3 totals 19 residues. CDR1 MDHEN and CDR2 SYDVKM come from the germline V gene. After removal of 3 bases from V and 0 bases from J, the junction contained 9 bases not matched to a gene. CDR3 protein: CASSFHGLAGEVSTDTQYF. The DNA for the CDR3 is TGTGCCAGCAGTTTCCACGGACTAGCGGGAGAGGTGAGCACAGATACGCAGTATTTT.

This chain joins TRBV21-1 and TRBJ2-1; TRBD1 reflects the table's D call only, with no check against the DNA. TRBV21-1 is assigned pseudogene status. This CDR3 is 19 amino acids long. Here the CDR3 reads CASSKAVFLGQGNYNEQFF. CDR3 nucleotides: TGTGCCAGCAGCAAAGCGGTTTTCTTGGGGCAGGGCAACTACAATGAGCAGTTCTTC.

The CDR3 reads CASSSGQGGETQYF. CDR3 DNA: TGCGCCAGCAGCTCCGGACAGGGAGGAGAGACCCAGTACTTC. This rearrangement joins TRBV5-1 to TRBJ2-5; TRBD1 matches 8 bases. J gave up 4 bases and V 3 bases, and 5 bases lay outside the gene matches. The CDR3 has 14 amino acids. CDR1 is SGHRS and CDR2 is YFSETQ in the germline V gene.

The chain links TRBV11-1 to TRBJ2-7; a weak D match, TRBD1 (6 bases). The CDR3 totals 14 residues. Germline-derived CDR1 and CDR2 are SGHAT and FQDESV (reference sequence). The ends were cut back, 5 bases at V and 4 bases at J, with 15 bases in the middle. The CDR3 bases are TGTGCCAGCAGCCCGAGGGACATCATATACGAGCAGTACTTC. It translates to CASSPRDIIYEQYF.

The CDR3 here is CASRLAGGPNEQFF. In DNA form, the CDR3 reads TGTGCCAGCAGATTAGCGGGAGGGCCCAATGAGCAGTTCTTC. This chain joins TRBV27 and TRBJ2-1; 11 bases map to TRBD2. J lost 6 bases, V lost 6 bases, and 4 bases had no gene match. The CDR3 extends over 14 amino acids. The germline V gene has CDR1 MNHEY and CDR2 SMNVEV (reference sequence).

The chain joins TRBV11-2 to TRBJ2-1, with no clear D. Trimming took 5 bases from V and 1 from J, leaving 15 bases between them. Germline V gene sequence: CDR1 SGHAT, CDR2 FQNNGV. The CDR3 is 16 residues long. CDR3 DNA: TGTGCCAGCAGCCCCCCCGGGTTGGCTTCCTACAATGAGCAGTTCTTC. Translation: CASSPPGLASYNEQFF. The full variable domain, in which reference TRBV11-2 and TRBJ2-1 provide the parts outside the CDR3, is EAGVAQSPRYKIIEKRQSVAFWCNPISGHATLYWYQQILGQGPKLLIQFQNNGVVDDSQLPKDRFSAERLKGVDSTLKIQPAKLEDSAVYLCASSPPGLASYNEQFFGPGTRLTVL.

The genes are TRBV19 and TRBJ2-5, with 9 bases fitting TRBD2. V lost 5 bases and J lost 4; bases outside the gene matches: 8. There are 15 residues in the CDR3. The germline V gene encodes CDR1 LNHDA and CDR2 SQIVND (reference sequence). The DNA of the CDR3 is TGTGCCAGTAGTCGGGCTAGCGGGACGGGAGAGACCCAGTACTTC. Translated: CASSRASGTGETQYF.

The V and J genes are TRBV9 and TRBJ2-7; the D gene is possibly TRBD2 (5 bases). The germline CDR1 and CDR2 sequences are SGDLS and YYNGEE. The ends were cut back, 0 bases at V and 4 bases at J, with 11 bases in the middle. The CDR3 runs to 14 residues. In DNA form, the CDR3 reads TGTGCCAGCAGCGTAGCAGCGGAAGGATACGAGCAGTACTTC. Translating it yields CASSVAAEGYEQYF.

The gene calls are TRBV28 and TRBJ2-1; D gene unclear. The V end was cut by 4 bases, the J end by 3 bases, with 10 bases between. The CDR3 length is 14 residues. Per germline, CDR1 MDHEN and CDR2 SYDVKM. Here the CDR3 reads CASSSPGSYNEQFF. Here the CDR3 DNA reads TGTGCCAGCAGTTCCCCAGGCAGCTACAATGAGCAGTTCTTC.

The chain has TRBV15 and TRBJ1-2; D is uncertain. The CDR3 runs to 12 residues. Trimming shortened V by 6 bases and J by 3 bases, and 8 bases separated the two germline ends. Germline-derived CDR1 and CDR2 are LNHNV and YYDKDF (reference sequence). In DNA form, the CDR3 reads TGTGCCACCAGGCAAGGAGACTATGGCTACACCTTC. It translates to CATRQGDYGYTF.

The gene calls are TRBV7-2 and TRBJ2-1; D is unclear. Trimming left V 2 bases short and J 5 bases short, with 7 bases between. CDR1 is SGHTA, CDR2 FQGNSA, per germline. CDR3 size: 13 residues. CDR3 protein: CASSLFQNNEQFF. CDR3 DNA sequence: TGTGCCAGCAGCTTATTCCAGAACAATGAGCAGTTCTTC.

The chain has TRBV30 and TRBJ2-3; no clear D. Germline CDR1 GTSNPN, CDR2 SVGIG (reference sequence). The CDR3 totals 11 residues. Trimming removed 4 bases at V and 5 bases at J, with 7 bases between. The CDR3 DNA reads as TGTGCCTGGACCATCATAGATACGCAGTATTTT. This encodes CAWTIIDTQYF. Complete variable domain (other parts from reference TRBV30 and TRBJ2-3): SQTIHQWPATLVQPVGSPLSLECTVEGTSNPNLYWYRQAAGRGLQLLFYSVGIGQISSEVPQNLSASRPQDRQFILSSKKLLLSDSGFYLCAWTIIDTQYFGPGTRLTVL.

V usage is TRBV9 and J usage is TRBJ1-5; possibly TRBD1 for D (6 bases). The V gene's germline CDR1 is SGDLS and CDR2 YYNGEE. This CDR3 spans 15 amino acids. The ends were cut back, 0 bases at V and 7 bases at J, with 14 bases in the middle. CDR3 region: CASSVDTGLGQPQHF. DNA for the CDR3: TGTGCCAGCAGCGTAGATACAGGGCTTGGGCAGCCCCAGCATTTT.

The chain is built from TRBV7-2 and TRBJ1-1, with TRBD1 identical over 8 bases. Germline V gene lookup returns CDR1 SGHTA and CDR2 FQGNSA. With V trimmed by 1 base and J by 0 bases, 1 base remained unmatched. The CDR3 contains 15 residues. CDR3 protein: CASSLGTGLNTEAFF. In DNA form, the CDR3 reads TGTGCCAGCAGCTTAGGGACAGGGCTGAACACTGAAGCTTTCTTT.

The V call is TRBV28, the J call TRBJ1-2; a possible D gene is TRBD1 (6 bases). V lost 7 bases and J 7 bases, leaving 22 bases between the germline ends. The CDR3 has 15 amino acids. Germline-derived CDR1 and CDR2 are MDHEN and SYDVKM. CDR3 nucleotide sequence: TGTGCCAGCATTACCGGTGGGACAACGGCCTCTGGCTACACCTTC. Encoded protein: CASITGGTTASGYTF.

This rearrangement joins TRBV4-2 to TRBJ2-3; 8 bases are shared with TRBD2. The CDR3 runs to 17 residues. CDR1 is LGHNA, CDR2 YNFKEQ, per germline. V trimming: 3 bases; J trimming: 0 bases; junction bases outside the gene matches: 8. CDR3 DNA sequence: TGTGCCAGCAGCCAGTTCGTTAGCGGGATGAGCACAGATACGCAGTATTTT. Amino acid sequence: CASSQFVSGMSTDTQYF.

The V gene is TRBV4-1, the J gene TRBJ1-6, with 8 bases that match TRBD1. Looked up from germline, CDR1 is MGHRA and CDR2 is YSYEKL. The J segment lost 6 bases and the V segment lost 0 bases, leaving 10 bases of the junction unmatched. This CDR3 spans 18 amino acids. CDR3 amino acids: CASSQDVLADRANSPLHF. CDR3 sequence (DNA): TGCGCCAGCAGCCAAGATGTTTTAGCGGACAGGGCTAATTCACCCCTCCACTTT.

The chain couples TRBV6-2 or TRBV6-3 to TRBJ1-1; 9 bases agree with TRBD1. V was pared by 4 bases and J by 5 bases, with 8 bases of the junction left unmatched. The germline CDR1 and CDR2 sequences are MNHEY and SVGEGT. The CDR3 consists of 15 residues. The CDR3 region is CASSSLTGGMTEAFF. In DNA, the CDR3 is TGTGCCAGCAGTTCGCTGACAGGGGGGATGACTGAAGCTTTCTTT.